This TCR beta chain was captured by sequencing in a study of T cell responses to AZD1222 COVID-19 vaccine. Trimming cost V 2 bases and J 7 bases, with 6 bases left between them. CDR3 length: 13 residues. Germline values: CDR1 MNHNS, CDR2 SASEGT. Assay used: immunoSEQ multiplex PCR; TCRdb lists only in-frame clones, some missing. This sample has 160,000 or so clones, with 70% to 90% found just once. The input for sequencing was peripheral blood, taken 28 days after the second AZD1222 dose. The source of this sequence is an adult who received the AZD1222 COVID-19 vaccine. The chain employs TRBV6-1 and TRBJ1-6, with D unresolved. The CDR3 spells CASSERWNSPLHF. The CDR3 DNA reads as TGTGCCAGCAGTGAACGGTGGAATTCACCCCTCCACTTT.